This T cell receptor (beta chain) was retrieved from a study of naive and memory T cell subsets. Two oligonucleotides, mixed equimolar, formed the beta constant-region primer covering TRBC1 and TRBC2. The ligated cDNA underwent four PCR rounds using SP2 and nested alpha and beta constant-region primers. TCRdb reprocessed the UMI-ligation and nested PCR reads with MiXCR, giving one entry per CDR3 protein. The sample gives around 31,000 distinct CDR3 sequences, around 11% of which show up once; approximately 15% is in the top ten. General observations from the study: Clonotypes are single alpha or beta chains, not paired receptors. Over 85% of naive TCR sequences appeared only once, unlike memory subsets. In CD4 and CD8 cells, diversity dropped from naive through EMRA.

The germline V gene has CDR1 ENHRY and CDR2 SYGVKD. Trimming left V 0 bases short and J 5 bases short, with 5 bases between. The CDR3 contains 12 residues. A remark on this clonotype: Antigen specificity is unknown.

The TCR sequence derives from a human donor in good health. What was sequenced was effector memory CD4+ T cells from blood. The subset here: effector memory, CD45RA- CD27-. The chain carries TRBV10-3 and TRBJ2-7; D is uncertain. CDR3 residues: CAISESGNEQYF. CDR3 DNA sequence: TGTGCCATCAGTGAGTCAGGGAACGAGCAGTACTTC.